The 20 T cell receptor beta chains below were found in one sample sequenced in a study of blood T cell repertoires in COVID-19. Profiling relied on immunoSEQ multiplex PCR, and the TCRdb table lists in-frame clones only, not all of them. This table holds a few hundred thousand clones, 86% found once. Material for sequencing was peripheral blood. These receptors came from a woman aged 30 to 39 with active or convalescent COVID-19.

J is TRBJ1-2 and V is TRBV7-9; 7 bases match TRBD1. V was clipped by 1 base and J by 7 bases; unmatched bases: 9. The CDR3 is 15 residues long. Germline V CDR1 and CDR2: SEHNR, FQNEAQ (reference sequence). The CDR3 DNA reads as TGTGCCAGCAGCTTAGAGCGACAGGGCAAAGGTGGCTACACCTTC. It specifies CASSLERQGKGGYTF. Full variable domain (remainder filled in from reference TRBV7-9 and TRBJ1-2): DTGVSQNPRHKITKRGQNVTFRCDPISEHNRLYWYRQTLGQGPEFLTYFQNEAQLEKSRLLSDRFSAERPKGSFSTLEIQRTEQGDSAMYLCASSLERQGKGGYTFGSGTRLTVV.

The chain couples TRBV18 to TRBJ1-6; TRBD1 matches 8 bases. Germline CDR1 KGHSH, CDR2 LQKENI. The CDR3 runs 16 residues. The ends lost 6 bases at V and 7 bases at J; junction bases unmatched: 11. For the CDR3, the DNA is TGTGCCAGCTCCCCCTTCTCGGGACAGGTGAATTCACCCCTCCACTTT. This codes for CASSPFSGQVNSPLHF.

The gene calls are TRBV7-2 and TRBJ1-2; TRBD1 matches 11 bases. This CDR3 is 16 amino acids long. Looked up from germline, CDR1 is SGHTA and CDR2 is FQGNSA. J lost 3 bases, V lost 5 bases, and 8 bases had no gene match. CDR3 DNA: TGTGCCAGCAGCATCGATGGGACAGGGGGTGACTATGGCTACACCTTC. This gives the protein CASSIDGTGGDYGYTF.

CDR3 protein: CASSPLAGGSSYEQYF. The CDR3, as DNA: TGTGCCAGCAGCCCCTTGGCTGGCGGGAGCTCCTACGAGCAGTACTTC. The V gene is TRBV9, the J gene TRBJ2-7; TRBD2 aligns across 7 bases. Per the germline V gene, CDR1 is SGDLS and CDR2 is YYNGEE. The CDR3 length is 16 residues. V lost 4 bases to trimming and J lost 0 bases; unmatched junction nucleotides: 10.

The rearrangement joins TRBV29-1 to TRBJ2-7; D might be TRBD1 (6 bases). Trimming removed 0 bases from V and 2 bases from J, with 14 bases in between. The CDR3 loop spans 15 amino acids. In germline, CDR1 is SQVTM, CDR2 ANQGSEA. The CDR3 coding sequence is TGCAGCGTTGAAGATCGGCCAGGGGACCCCTACGAGCAGTACTTC. The encoded protein is CSVEDRPGDPYEQYF.

The V and J genes are TRBV28 and TRBJ2-3; 10 nucleotides line up with TRBD1. Trimming cost V 5 bases and J 3 bases; bases outside gene matches: 2. The CDR3 covers 14 residues. Germline lookup yields CDR1 MDHEN and CDR2 SYDVKM. CDR3 loop: CASSRTGGTDTQYF. The DNA for the CDR3 is TGTGCCAGCAGTCGGACAGGGGGTACAGATACGCAGTATTTT.

The V call is TRBV19, the J call TRBJ2-1; D is uncertain. CDR3 length: 14 residues. Germline values: CDR1 LNHDA, CDR2 SQIVND (reference sequence). Deletions cut 3 bases from V and 5 bases from J, with 11 bases between. CDR3 in DNA: TGTGCCAGTAGTATTGGCAGTTTCGACAATGAGCAGTTCTTC. The encoded protein is CASSIGSFDNEQFF.

The chain combines TRBV5-1 with TRBJ1-5, with D possibly matching TRBD1 (6 bases). Germline lookup yields CDR1 SGHRS and CDR2 YFSETQ. V lost 1 base and J 6 bases, leaving 8 bases between the germline ends. The CDR3 runs 13 residues. The CDR3 is CASSLTGSQPQHF. The CDR3 DNA is TGCGCCAGCAGCTTGACAGGGAGTCAGCCCCAGCATTTT.

V usage is TRBV25-1 and J usage is TRBJ2-3; no definite D call. Per the germline V gene, CDR1 is MGHDK and CDR2 is SYGVNS. V was cut by 2 bases and J by 5 bases, with 8 bases left in between. This CDR3 has 13 residues. CDR3 bases: TGTGCCAGCAGTGAAGAGGCCCGAGATACGCAGTATTTT. Translated, it gives CASSEEARDTQYF.

This clone came up a few times. This rearrangement joins TRBV7-2 to TRBJ1-2; possibly TRBD1 for D (6 bases). The CDR3 has 16 amino acids. Germline lookup yields CDR1 SGHTA and CDR2 FQGNSA. V was cut by 5 bases and J by 6 bases, with 22 bases left in between. CDR3 nucleotides: TGTGCCAGCAGCACCCGACAGGCCTTATCGGCCCATGGCTACACCTTC. Translating gives CASSTRQALSAHGYTF.

V is TRBV28 and J is TRBJ2-4, with D perhaps TRBD1 (6 bases). CDR1 MDHEN and CDR2 SYDVKM come from the germline V gene. The ends were cut back, 5 bases at V and 5 bases at J, with 10 bases in the middle. This CDR3 has 13 amino acids. CDR3: CASSLPGENIQYF. The CDR3 bases are TGTGCCAGCAGTCTCCCAGGGGAAAACATTCAGTACTTC.

This clone was detected only a few times. The chain combines TRBV18 with TRBJ1-4; 7 nucleotides agree with TRBD1. From germline, CDR1 is KGHSH and CDR2 LQKENI. V lost 0 bases and J lost 4; bases outside the gene matches: 5. CDR3 length: 16 residues. In DNA, the CDR3 is TGTGCCAGCTCACCACCGAAGACAGGGCTTAATGAAAAACTGTTTTTT. It translates to CASSPPKTGLNEKLFF.

V usage is TRBV5-8 and J usage is TRBJ1-2; 7 nucleotides align to TRBD1. The ends lost 3 bases at V and 2 bases at J; junction bases unmatched: 10. Germline-derived CDR1 and CDR2 are SGHTS and YDEGEE. The CDR3 is 16 amino acids. The CDR3 region is CASSYSPGGRNYGYTF. DNA for the CDR3: TGTGCCAGCAGCTACTCGCCAGGGGGGCGCAACTATGGCTACACCTTC.

This clone was counted a few times. In DNA form, the CDR3 reads TGCGCCAGCAGCTTAAGGGACAGGGGGAATGGTGGCTACACCTTC. This gives the protein CASSLRDRGNGGYTF. The chain employs TRBV5-1 and TRBJ1-2, with 11 bases fitting TRBD1. V lost 2 bases and J lost 7; bases outside the gene matches: 7. CDR3 size: 15 residues. Germline CDR1 is SGHRS and CDR2 is YFSETQ.

The rearrangement uses TRBV27 and TRBJ1-5, with D maybe TRBD1 (6 bases). CDR3 length equals 14 residues. V was clipped by 6 bases and J by 7 bases, with 16 bases between them. The germline CDR1 and CDR2 sequences are MNHEY and SMNVEV (reference sequence). DNA for the CDR3: TGTGCCAGCAGCTTACAGGGTGGTAGGCAGCCCCAGCATTTT. Protein sequence: CASSLQGGRQPQHF.

The chain has TRBV18 and TRBJ2-3, with 12 bases identical to TRBD2. Germline V gene lookup returns CDR1 KGHSH and CDR2 LQKENI. V lost 1 base to trimming and J lost 1 base; unmatched junction nucleotides: 6. The length of the CDR3 is 18 residues. CDR3 loop: CASSPQASGGAGTDTQYF. The CDR3 coding sequence is TGTGCCAGCTCACCACAGGCTAGCGGGGGGGCAGGCACAGATACGCAGTATTTT.

The rearrangement uses TRBV10-3 and TRBJ1-1; D is unresolved. Germline CDR1 is ENHRY and CDR2 is SYGVKD. Trimming took 2 bases from V and 0 from J, leaving 16 bases between them. CDR3 length: 17 residues. The CDR3 coding sequence is TGTGCCATCAGTGAGGAGACTAAGAACTTTATGAACACTGAAGCTTTCTTT. Translated, it gives CAISEETKNFMNTEAFF.

This clone was recorded a few times. The rearrangement uses TRBV9 and TRBJ2-3; the match to TRBD1 covers 10 bases. V trimming: 7 bases; J trimming: 8 bases; junction bases outside the gene matches: 13. The germline gives CDR1 SGDLS, CDR2 YYNGEE. The CDR3 runs 15 residues. The CDR3 bases are TGTGCCAGCGGTTCCGGGACAGGGGCCCCAGGTACGCAGTATTTT. Protein: CASGSGTGAPGTQYF. Full variable domain (remainder filled in from reference TRBV9 and TRBJ2-3): DSGVTQTPKHLITATGQRVTLRCSPRSGDLSVYWYQQSLDQGLQFLIQYYNGEERAKGNILERFSAQQFPDLHSELNLSSLELGDSALYFCASGSGTGAPGTQYFGPGTRLTVL.

This sequence joins TRBV18 and TRBJ1-6; D is unresolved. V lost 3 bases and J 0 bases, leaving 6 bases between the germline ends. This CDR3 is 15 amino acids long. Per the germline V gene, CDR1 is KGHSH and CDR2 is LQKENI. CDR3 in amino acids: CASSPEISYNSPLHF. Here the CDR3 DNA reads TGTGCCAGCTCACCTGAGATCTCCTATAATTCACCCCTCCACTTT. Combining the CDR3 with reference TRBV18 and TRBJ1-6 gives the whole variable domain NAGVMQNPRHLVRRRGQEARLRCSPMKGHSHVYWYRQLPEEGLKFMVYLQKENIIDESGMPKERFSAEFPKEGPSILRIQQVVRGDSAAYFCASSPEISYNSPLHFGNGTRLTVT.

The rearrangement links TRBV6-5 to TRBJ2-7; 8 bases align to TRBD1. V shed 6 bases and J 0 bases; nucleotides not matched to a gene: 4. The CDR3 contains 14 residues. Germline CDR1 MNHEY, CDR2 SVGAGI. CDR3 bases: TGTGCCAGCAGAAGGACAGGGAACTCCTACGAGCAGTACTTC. Protein product: CASRRTGNSYEQYF.